This T cell receptor beta chain emerged from a study of early T cells in non-severe SARS-CoV-2 infection (dated by TCRdb to the early 2020s). For the study in its entirety: Bulk RNA from unsorted whole blood was used for TCR sequencing, so alpha and beta chains could not be paired. Summary of the overall study and its limitations: Matching against VDJdb was skewed toward anti-spike CD8 responses, likely underestimated virus-specific expansions, and missed private and CD4 specificities.

Set within a cohort of healthcare workers in London, UK, this nested case-control study involved weekly PCR testing of nasopharyngeal swabs along with blood sampling. Healthcare workers were recruited during the week of the UK lockdown, between 23 and 31 March 2020, and followed weekly for up to roughly 15 weeks. Turning to this clonotype: What antigen it recognizes has not been identified. No qualities accompany the bases; no much larger clone lies one base away.

Library preparation used 5' RACE. TCRdb names NextSeq 500 as the instrument used. To correct for sequencing error and PCR bias, the TCR library protocol tagged individual cDNA molecules with unique molecular identifiers. Both TCR alpha and beta chains were sequenced, and tight co-correlation was observed between alpha and beta sequence abundances in each sample. The source study handled its data this way. Decombinator V4 was used to annotate TCR sequences for V gene, J gene and CDR3. TCRs were defined as expanded if a significant change between any two time points was detected under a Poisson model with p below 0.0001. TCR abundances were normalised to the total number of TCRs sequenced in each sample and reported as counts per million. MAIT TCRs were defined by TRAV1-2 paired with TRAJ12, TRAJ20 or TRAJ33, and iNKT TCRs by TRAV10 paired with TRAJ18. VDJdb, accessed 1 November 2021, was searched for CMV, EBV and SARS-CoV-2 annotated TCRs, excluding TCRs annotated for multiple antigens. TCRdb handled the public reads itself, with Q25 trimming in fastp and clone calling in MiXCR, and kept productive beta chains. A single entry per CDR3 protein holds the most common genes and DNA from its merged rows. The V and J calls and clone size come from TCRdb's table, not from the authors' own analysis. Within this sample are about 61,000 distinct CDR3 sequences, with roughly 10% of them counted one time only. The leading ten clones occupy over 1.5% of the sample.

CDR1 and CDR2, per the germline V gene (reference sequence), are LNHNV and YYDKDF. CDR3 length: 16 amino acids, cysteine to phenylalanine. CDR3 DNA is the only sequence kept; it has 48 bases, read in frame from the first base. After removal of 0 bases from V and 6 bases from J, the junction retains 8 bases not matched to a gene. In this chain, TRBV15 is recombined with TRBJ2-3, with 8 middle bases fitting TRBD2. The clonotype originates from an adult who was a healthcare worker with PCR-confirmed SARS-CoV-2 infection or an uninfected control (not recorded which). Material for sequencing was whole blood. The CDR3 in this case is CATSRDGTGGADTQYF. The DNA reads TGTGCCACCAGCAGAGATGGGACCGGGGGGGCGGATACGCAGTATTTT.